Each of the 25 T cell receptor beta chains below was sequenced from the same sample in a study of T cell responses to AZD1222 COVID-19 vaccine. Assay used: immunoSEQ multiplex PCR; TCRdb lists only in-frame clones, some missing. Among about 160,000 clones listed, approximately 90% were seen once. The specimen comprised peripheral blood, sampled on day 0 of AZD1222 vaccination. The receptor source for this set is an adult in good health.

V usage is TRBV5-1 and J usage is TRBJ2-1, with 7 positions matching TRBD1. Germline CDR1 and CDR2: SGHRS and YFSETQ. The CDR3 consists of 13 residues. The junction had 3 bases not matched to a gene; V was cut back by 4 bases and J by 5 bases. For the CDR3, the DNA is TGCGCCAGCAGCCTGGGACAGCACAATGAGCAGTTCTTC. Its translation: CASSLGQHNEQFF.

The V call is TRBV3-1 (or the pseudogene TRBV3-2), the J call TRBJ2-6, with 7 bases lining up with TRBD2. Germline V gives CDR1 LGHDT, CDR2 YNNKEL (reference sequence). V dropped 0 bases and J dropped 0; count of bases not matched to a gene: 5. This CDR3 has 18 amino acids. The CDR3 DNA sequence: TGTGCCAGCAGCCAAGATACGGGAGGAGCCTCTGGGGCCAACGTCCTGACTTTC. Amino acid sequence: CASSQDTGGASGANVLTF.

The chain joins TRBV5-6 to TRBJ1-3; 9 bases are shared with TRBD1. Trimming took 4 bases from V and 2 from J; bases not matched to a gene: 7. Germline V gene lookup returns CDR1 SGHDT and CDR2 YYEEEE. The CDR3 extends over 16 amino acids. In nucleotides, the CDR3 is TGTGCCAGCAGCCCTCGGACAGGGGCTGCTGGAAACACCATATATTTT. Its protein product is CASSPRTGAAGNTIYF.

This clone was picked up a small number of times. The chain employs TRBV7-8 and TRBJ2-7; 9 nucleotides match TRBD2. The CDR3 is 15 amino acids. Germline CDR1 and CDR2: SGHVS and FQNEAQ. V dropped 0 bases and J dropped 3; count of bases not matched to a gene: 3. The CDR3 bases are TGTGCCAGCAGCTTAGCGGCTAGCGGGGACTACGAGCAGTACTTC. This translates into CASSLAASGDYEQYF.

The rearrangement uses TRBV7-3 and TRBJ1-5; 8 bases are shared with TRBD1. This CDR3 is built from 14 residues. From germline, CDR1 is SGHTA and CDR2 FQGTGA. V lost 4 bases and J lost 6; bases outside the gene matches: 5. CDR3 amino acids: CASSSQGAGQPQHF. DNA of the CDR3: TGTGCCAGCAGCTCGCAGGGGGCCGGTCAGCCCCAGCATTTT.

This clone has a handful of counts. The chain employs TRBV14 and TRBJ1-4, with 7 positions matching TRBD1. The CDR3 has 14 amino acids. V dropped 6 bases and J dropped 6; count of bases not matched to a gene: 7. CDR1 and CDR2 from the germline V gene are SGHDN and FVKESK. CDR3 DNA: TGTGCCAGCAGTACCGGGACAGTCTATGAAAAACTGTTTTTT. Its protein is CASSTGTVYEKLFF.

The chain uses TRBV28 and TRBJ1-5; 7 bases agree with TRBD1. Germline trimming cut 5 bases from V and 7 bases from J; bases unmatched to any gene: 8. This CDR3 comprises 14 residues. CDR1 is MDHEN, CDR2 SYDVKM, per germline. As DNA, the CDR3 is TGTGCCAGCAGTCCTCCGGGACAGAGCCAGCCCCAGCATTTT. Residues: CASSPPGQSQPQHF.

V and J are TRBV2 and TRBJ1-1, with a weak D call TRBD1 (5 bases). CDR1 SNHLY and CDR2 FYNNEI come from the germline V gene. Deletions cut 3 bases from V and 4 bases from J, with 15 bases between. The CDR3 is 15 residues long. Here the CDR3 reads CASSEEGLLATEAFF. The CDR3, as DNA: TGTGCCAGCAGTGAGGAGGGACTACTGGCCACTGAAGCTTTCTTT. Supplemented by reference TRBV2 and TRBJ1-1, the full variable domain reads EPEVTQTPSHQVTQMGQEVILRCVPISNHLYFYWYRQILGQKVEFLVSFYNNEISEKSEIFDDQFSVERPDGSNFTLKIRSTKLEDSAMYFCASSEEGLLATEAFFGQGTRLTVV.

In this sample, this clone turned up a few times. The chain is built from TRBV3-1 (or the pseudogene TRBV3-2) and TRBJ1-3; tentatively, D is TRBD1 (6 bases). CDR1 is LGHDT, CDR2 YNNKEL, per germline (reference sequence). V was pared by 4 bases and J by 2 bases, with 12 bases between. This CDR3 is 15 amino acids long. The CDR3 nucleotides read TGTGCCAGCAGCCCGGACAGTGAAGCTGGAAACACCATATATTTT. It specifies CASSPDSEAGNTIYF.

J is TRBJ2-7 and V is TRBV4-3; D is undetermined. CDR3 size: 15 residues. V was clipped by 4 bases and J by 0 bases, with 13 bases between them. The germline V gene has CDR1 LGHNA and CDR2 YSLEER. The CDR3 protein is CASSLVAANSYEQYF. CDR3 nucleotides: TGCGCCAGCAGCCTGGTGGCGGCTAACTCCTACGAGCAGTACTTC.

The CDR3 region has the DNA TGTGCCAGCAGTGGCTCGACAGGTCAGCCCCAGCATTTT. This gives the protein CASSGSTGQPQHF. The genes are TRBV25-1 and TRBJ1-5; D is perhaps TRBD1 (6 bases). CDR1 and CDR2 (germline): MGHDK, SYGVNS. This CDR3 spans 13 amino acids. V was clipped by 4 bases and J by 6 bases, with 10 bases between them.

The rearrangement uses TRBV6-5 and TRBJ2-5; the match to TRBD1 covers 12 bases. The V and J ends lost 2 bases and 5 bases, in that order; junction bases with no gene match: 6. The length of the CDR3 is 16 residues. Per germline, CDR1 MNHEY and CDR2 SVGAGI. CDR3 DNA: TGTGCCAGCAGTTACCCCGGGACAGGGGGCCGGGAGACCCAGTACTTC. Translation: CASSYPGTGGRETQYF.

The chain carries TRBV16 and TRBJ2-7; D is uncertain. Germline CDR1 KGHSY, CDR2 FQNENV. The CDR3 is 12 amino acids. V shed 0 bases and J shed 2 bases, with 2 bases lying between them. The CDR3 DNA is TGTGCCAGCAGCCAATCAGCCTACGAGCAGTACTTC. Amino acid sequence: CASSQSAYEQYF.

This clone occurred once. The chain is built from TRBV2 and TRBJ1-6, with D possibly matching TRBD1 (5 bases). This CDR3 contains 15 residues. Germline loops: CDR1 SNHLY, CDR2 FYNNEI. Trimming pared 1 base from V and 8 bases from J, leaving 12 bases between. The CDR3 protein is CASSEEASGYSPLHF. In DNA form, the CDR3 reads TGTGCCAGCAGTGAAGAAGCGTCAGGGTATTCACCCCTCCACTTT.

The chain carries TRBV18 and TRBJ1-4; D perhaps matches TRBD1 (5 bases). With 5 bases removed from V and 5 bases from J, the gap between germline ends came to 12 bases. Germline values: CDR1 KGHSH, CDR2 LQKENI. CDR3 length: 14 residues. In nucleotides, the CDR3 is TGTGCCAGCTCATCCGGGGCGGTAAATGAAAAACTGTTTTTT. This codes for CASSSGAVNEKLFF.

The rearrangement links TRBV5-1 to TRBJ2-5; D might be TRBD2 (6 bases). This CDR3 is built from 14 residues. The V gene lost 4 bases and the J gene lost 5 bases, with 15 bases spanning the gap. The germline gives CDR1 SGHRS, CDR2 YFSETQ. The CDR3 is CASSHQTRGETQYF. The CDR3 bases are TGCGCCAGCAGCCACCAAACCCGGGGGGAGACCCAGTACTTC.

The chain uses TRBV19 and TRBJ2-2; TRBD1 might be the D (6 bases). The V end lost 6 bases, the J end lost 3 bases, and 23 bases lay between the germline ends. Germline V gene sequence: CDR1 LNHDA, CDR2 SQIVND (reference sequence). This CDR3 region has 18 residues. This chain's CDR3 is CASSPRGALGWDTGELFF. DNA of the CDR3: TGTGCCAGTAGCCCCAGGGGCGCATTGGGGTGGGACACCGGGGAGCTGTTTTTT.

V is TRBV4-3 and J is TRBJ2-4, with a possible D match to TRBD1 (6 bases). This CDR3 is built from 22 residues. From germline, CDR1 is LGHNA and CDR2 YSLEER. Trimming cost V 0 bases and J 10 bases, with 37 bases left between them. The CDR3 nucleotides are TGCGCCAGCAGCCAAGATCAAGGGGTGGCAGGGGAGTACTTACGGGCTCGTAGTATTCAGTACTTC. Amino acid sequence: CASSQDQGVAGEYLRARSIQYF.

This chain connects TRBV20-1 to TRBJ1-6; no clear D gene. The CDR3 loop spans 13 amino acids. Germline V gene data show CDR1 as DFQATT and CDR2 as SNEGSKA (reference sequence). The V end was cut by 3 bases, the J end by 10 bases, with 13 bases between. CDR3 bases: TGCAGTGCTAGTAATGTAGGCGGATCACCCCTCCACTTT. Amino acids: CSASNVGGSPLHF.

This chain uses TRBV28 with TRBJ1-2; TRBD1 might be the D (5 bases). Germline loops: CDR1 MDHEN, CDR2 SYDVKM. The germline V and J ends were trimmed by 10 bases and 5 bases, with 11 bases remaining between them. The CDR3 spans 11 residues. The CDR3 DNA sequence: TGTGCCATAAGGGACGTTTATGGCTACACCTTC. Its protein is CAIRDVYGYTF.

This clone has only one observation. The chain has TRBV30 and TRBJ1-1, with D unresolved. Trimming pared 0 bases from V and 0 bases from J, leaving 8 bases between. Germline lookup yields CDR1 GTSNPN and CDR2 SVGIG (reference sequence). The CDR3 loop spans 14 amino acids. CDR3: CAWSVSGLNTEAFF. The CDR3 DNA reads TGTGCCTGGAGTGTATCGGGCCTGAACACTGAAGCTTTCTTT.

The chain's CDR3 is CASSPSRDRGSGANVLTF. As DNA, the CDR3 is TGTGCCAGCAGCCCGTCCCGGGACAGGGGATCGGGGGCCAACGTCCTGACTTTC. The chain is built from TRBV27 and TRBJ2-6; TRBD1 agrees at 10 bases. The germline gives CDR1 MNHEY, CDR2 SMNVEV (reference sequence). Germline trimming cut 6 bases from V and 4 bases from J; bases unmatched to any gene: 12. There are 18 residues in the CDR3.

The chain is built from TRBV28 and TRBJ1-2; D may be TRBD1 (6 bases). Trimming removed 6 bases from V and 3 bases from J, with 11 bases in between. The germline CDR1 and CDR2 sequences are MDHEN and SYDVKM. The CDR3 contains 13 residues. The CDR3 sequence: CASRPQGDYGYTF. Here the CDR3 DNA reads TGTGCCAGCAGGCCACAGGGAGACTATGGCTACACCTTC.

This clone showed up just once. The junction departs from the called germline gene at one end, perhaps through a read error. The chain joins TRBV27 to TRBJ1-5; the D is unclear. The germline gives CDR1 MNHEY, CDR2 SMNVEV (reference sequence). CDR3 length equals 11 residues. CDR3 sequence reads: CASSSRGRTRF. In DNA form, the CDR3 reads TGTGCCAGCAGTTCACGCGGCAGGACTCGTTTT.

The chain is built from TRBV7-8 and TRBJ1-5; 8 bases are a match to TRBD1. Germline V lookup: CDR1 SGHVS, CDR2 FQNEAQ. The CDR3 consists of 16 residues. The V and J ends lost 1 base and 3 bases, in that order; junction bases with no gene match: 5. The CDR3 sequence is CASSLVTGGNNQPQHF. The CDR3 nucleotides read TGTGCCAGCAGCTTAGTTACAGGGGGGAACAATCAGCCCCAGCATTTT.